This T cell receptor beta chain is from a study of cytomegalovirus exposure and HLA in healthy donors. V shed 4 bases, J shed 3 bases, and the junction held 5 bases outside the gene matches. Per the germline V gene, CDR1 is MNHNS and CDR2 is SASEGT. CDR3 size: 15 residues. This clone was recorded only once. Antigen specificity is unknown. Regarding the study as a whole: Specific recognition of CMV antigens was confirmed in vitro for a few chains (all CMV-associated). Association of around 17,000 TCR beta sequences with HLA alleles was found at 0.05 false discovery rate in a later analysis. A cluster of highly shared sequence variants was likely a sequencing artifact.

This PCR relied on a set of 60 Vbeta primers and 13 Jbeta primers. The table came from immunoSEQ multiplex PCR; TCRdb's copy has only in-frame clones and leaves some out. This table holds more than 110,000 clones, roughly 79% found once. Sample: PBMCs. This TCR was sampled from a man aged 25-45 years in good health and CMV-seropositive. V usage is TRBV6-1 and J usage is TRBJ2-2; 7 bases map to TRBD1. CDR3 in amino acids: CASSARDRDTGELFF. DNA of the CDR3: TGTGCCAGCAGTGCCCGCGACAGGGACACCGGGGAGCTGTTTTTT.